This TCR beta chain came from a study of T cells in Graves' hyperthyroidism and ophthalmopathy. The study's findings and limits: In simple terms, a model built on 13 V-J features told ophthalmopathy apart from stable hyperthyroidism.

This clonotype was counted ten times or more. Its antigen is not known. Diagnosis relied on clinical symptoms, serum thyroxine and TRAb, thyroid ultrasound and orbital computed tomography. The TCR beta CDR3 regions underwent amplification using RNA transcripts as the source. First-round RT-PCR targeting the TCR CDR3 was performed with the HTBI primer set. TCRdb ran MiXCR on the multiplex PCR reads and lists one entry per CDR3 protein. Of 50,000 to 60,000 distinct CDR3 sequences detected, roughly half appear once; the ten largest clones hold approximately 9%. Germline CDR1 is SGHDN and CDR2 is FVKESK. The CDR3 spans 12 residues. Trimming took 1 base from V and 9 from J, leaving 7 bases between them.

The sequence came from a woman in her 50s with Graves' ophthalmopathy. The specimen was blood. The chain has TRBV14 and TRBJ2-4; D ambiguous. The chain's CDR3 is CASSQGLGIQYF. The CDR3 DNA sequence: TGTGCCAGCAGCCAAGGACTGGGCATTCAGTACTTC.